This TCR beta chain was found in a study of blood T cell repertoires in COVID-19. Study information: Sites in the United States, Italy and Spain provided acute and convalescent COVID-19 samples. From T cells, B-cell-depleted T cells, or PBMCs came the material, which was cDNA or gDNA.

Methods used by the authors: Amplified reference gene primers provided the basis for estimating nucleated cell counts. Assay: immunoSEQ multiplex PCR; the TCRdb copy retains only in-frame clones and omits some. That table furnishes V, J and clone size, whereas the DNA furnished D and trimming. The sample carries 90,000 to 130,000 clones, 72% recorded once. Germline CDR1 and CDR2: SGHTA and FQGTGA. V was pared by 2 bases and J by 4 bases, with 6 bases of the junction left unmatched. CDR3 length: 17 residues. The source is a woman aged 55-70 years with acute or convalescent COVID-19. Material: peripheral blood. V is TRBV7-3 and J is TRBJ2-2; 11 nucleotides match TRBD1. CDR3 nucleotide sequence: TGTGCCAGCAGCTTAGACCGGGACAGGGGGATCACCGGGGAGCTGTTTTTT. Its protein product is CASSLDRDRGITGELFF.